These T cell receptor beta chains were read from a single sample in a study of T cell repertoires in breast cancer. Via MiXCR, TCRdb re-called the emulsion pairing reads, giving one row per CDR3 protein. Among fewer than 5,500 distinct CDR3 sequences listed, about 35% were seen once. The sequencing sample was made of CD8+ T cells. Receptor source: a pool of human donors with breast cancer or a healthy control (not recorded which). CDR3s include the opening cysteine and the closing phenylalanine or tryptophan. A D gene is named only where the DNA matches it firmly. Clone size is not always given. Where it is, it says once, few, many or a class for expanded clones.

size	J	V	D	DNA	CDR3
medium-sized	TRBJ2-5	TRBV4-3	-	TGCGCCAGCAGCCAAGGTGGCCGGGCAGAGACCCAGTACTTC	CASSQGGRAETQYF
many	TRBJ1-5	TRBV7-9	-	TGTGCCAGCAGTGTAACAGGGATGGGTCAGCCCCAGCATTTT	CASSVTGMGQPQHF
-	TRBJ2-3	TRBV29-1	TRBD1	TGCAGCGCGAGGGGACAGACAGATACGCAGTATTTT	CSARGQTDTQYF
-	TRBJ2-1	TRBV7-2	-	TGTGCCAGCAGCCCGGGGGGCGGTCGCCTCCCAAACTATGAGCAGTTCTTC	CASSPGGGRLPNYEQFF
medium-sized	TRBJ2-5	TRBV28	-	TGTGCCAGCAGTGCCCCTCCGGGACTCAAGACCCAGTACTTC	CASSAPPGLKTQYF
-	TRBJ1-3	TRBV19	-	TGTGCCACGCTTGATAGACTCCTCTCTGGAAACACCATATATTTT	CATLDRLLSGNTIYF
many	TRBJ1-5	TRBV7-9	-	TGTGCCAGCAGCTTAGGGACGTCTGACAATCAGCCCCAGCATTTT	CASSLGTSDNQPQHF
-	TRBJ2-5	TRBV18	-	TGTGCCAGCTCAGTGAAGGGCCTCGCTCAAGAGACCCAGTACTTC	CASSVKGLAQETQYF
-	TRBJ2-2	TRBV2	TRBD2	TGTGCCAGCAAGGGGACTAGTTGGAACACCGGGGAGCTGTTTTTT	CASKGTSWNTGELFF
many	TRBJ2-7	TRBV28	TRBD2	TGTGCCAGCAGAGCGGGAGACCGCGAGCAGTACTTC	CASRAGDREQYF
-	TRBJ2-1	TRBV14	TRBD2	TGTGCCAGCAGCCGCGGGAGCTCCTACAATGAGCAGTTCTTC	CASSRGSSYNEQFF
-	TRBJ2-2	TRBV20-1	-	TGCAGTGCCCACCCGGTTACCGCGAACCCCGGGGAGCTGTTTTTT	CSAHPVTANPGELFF
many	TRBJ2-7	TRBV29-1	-	TGCAGCGTCGGTTCCTACGAGCAGTACTTC	CSVGSYEQYF
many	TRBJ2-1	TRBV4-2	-	TGTGCCAGCAGCCAAGTCCCCCGCAATGAGCAGTTCTTC	CASSQVPRNEQFF
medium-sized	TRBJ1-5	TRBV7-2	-	TGTGCCAGCAGCTTAGGAGGGGGACGGTCGACCTCTGGGCCCCAGCATTTT	CASSLGGGRSTSGPQHF